Below, 26 T cell receptor beta chains from the same sample are listed, as sequenced in a study of T cells in Graves' hyperthyroidism and ophthalmopathy. RNA transcripts provided the source from which TCR beta CDR3 regions were amplified. Researchers ran a first-round RT-PCR on the TCR CDR3 using the HTBI primer set. A single record per CDR3 protein comes from TCRdb applying MiXCR to the multiplex PCR reads. Of 250,000 to 300,000 distinct CDR3 sequences in the sample, approximately 18% were seen once. Sample: blood. These receptors came from a man aged 45 to 65 with Graves' ophthalmopathy.

This clonotype was recorded many times. The CDR3 loop reads CASSQEGQRYNEQFF. CDR3 sequence (DNA): TGCGCCAGCAGCCAAGAAGGTCAGCGATACAATGAGCAGTTCTTC. The chain links TRBV4-1 to TRBJ2-1; no clear D gene. The germline V gene has CDR1 MGHRA and CDR2 YSYEKL. This CDR3 spans 15 amino acids. Trimming took 0 bases from V and 4 from J, leaving 10 bases between them.

This clonotype was counted between two and nine times. The gene calls are TRBV6-1 and TRBJ1-6; 8 nucleotides align to TRBD1. CDR3 length: 15 amino acids. Germline loops: CDR1 MNHNS, CDR2 SASEGT. V was clipped by 7 bases and J by 10 bases; unmatched bases: 12. As DNA, the CDR3 is TGTGCCAGCAACCCAAGGACAGGGAGGGGATCACCCCTCCACTTT. Amino acids: CASNPRTGRGSPLHF.

There are a few counts of this clonotype. V and J are TRBV27 and TRBJ2-4; 8 nucleotides align to TRBD1. The CDR3 contains 15 residues. Germline trimming cut 2 bases from V and 7 bases from J; bases unmatched to any gene: 7. CDR1 is MNHEY, CDR2 SMNVEV, per germline (reference sequence). The CDR3 region has the DNA TGTGCCAGCAGTTTAGAACAGGGGGGTTATAACATTCAGTACTTC. This encodes CASSLEQGGYNIQYF.

This clonotype was counted ten times or more. This chain uses TRBV20-1 with TRBJ1-1; no firm D call. Germline lookup yields CDR1 DFQATT and CDR2 SNEGSKA (reference sequence). V lost 3 bases to trimming and J lost 1 base, with 12 bases between them. The CDR3 has 14 amino acids. CDR3 DNA sequence: TGCAGTGCTAGCCACGGACCGCCGAACACTGAAGCTTTCTTT. Its protein product is CSASHGPPNTEAFF.

This rearrangement joins TRBV7-9 to TRBJ1-5, with D possibly being TRBD1 (6 bases). The CDR3 extends over 15 amino acids. Germline V gene lookup returns CDR1 SEHNR and CDR2 FQNEAQ (reference sequence). Trimming pared 5 bases from V and 1 base from J, leaving 12 bases between. DNA for the CDR3: TGTGCCAGCAGCGGAAAGGGGGGGAGCAATCAGCCCCAGCATTTT. The encoded protein is CASSGKGGSNQPQHF.

At least ten counts were recorded for this clonotype. The chain uses TRBV6-5 and TRBJ2-7, with D possibly called TRBD1 or TRBD2 (5 bases each). The V and J ends lost 0 bases and 2 bases respectively, with 17 bases between them. The germline V gene has CDR1 MNHEY and CDR2 SVGAGI. The CDR3 extends over 17 amino acids. The DNA of the CDR3 is TGTGCCAGCAGTTACTCGATCGGGGTCCGGGACCCCTACGAGCAGTACTTC. It specifies CASSYSIGVRDPYEQYF.

The chain has TRBV6-1 and TRBJ1-2; D is perhaps TRBD1 (6 bases). The CDR3 extends over 14 amino acids. V lost 7 bases and J lost 6, with 18 bases in between. CDR1 and CDR2 from the germline V gene are MNHNS and SASEGT. CDR3 sequence reads: CASTSRGQVDGYTF. DNA for the CDR3: TGTGCCAGCACCTCCCGGGGGCAGGTCGATGGCTACACCTTC.

There are many counts of this clonotype. The gene calls are TRBV30 and TRBJ2-1; 14 bases line up with TRBD2. Looked up from germline, CDR1 is GTSNPN and CDR2 is SVGIG (reference sequence). CDR3 length: 14 residues. With V trimmed by 3 bases and J by 6 bases, 1 base remained unmatched. CDR3 coding DNA: TGTGCCTGGAGGGGACTAGCGGGAGTCAATGAGCAGTTCTTC. Translated: CAWRGLAGVNEQFF.

This chain links TRBV3-1 with TRBJ2-3; D might be TRBD1 (5 bases). This CDR3 spans 12 amino acids. CDR1 LGHDT and CDR2 YNNKEL come from the germline V gene (reference sequence). V was cut by 5 bases and J by 5 bases, with 8 bases left in between. The CDR3 here is CASSGAGDTQYF. CDR3 sequence (DNA): TGTGCCAGCAGCGGGGCAGGAGATACGCAGTATTTT.

The DNA for the CDR3 is TGTGCCAGCAGTTTTGATATCTGGGGGGACCGGGGTGCCTACGAGCAGTACTTC. It yields the protein CASSFDIWGDRGAYEQYF. The V and J genes are TRBV28 and TRBJ2-7; possibly TRBD2 for D (6 bases). Deletions cut 3 bases from V and 2 bases from J, with 23 bases between. The germline V gene has CDR1 MDHEN and CDR2 SYDVKM. The length of the CDR3 is 18 residues.

In its sample, this clonotype was seen many times. The rearrangement links TRBV7-2 to TRBJ1-5, with TRBD1 identical over 7 bases. Losses at the gene ends were 3 bases for V and 9 bases for J; bases not matched to a gene: 8. Germline CDR1 and CDR2: SGHTA and FQGNSA. The CDR3 length is 14 residues. CDR3 DNA: TGTGCCAGCAGCTTCAGGGGGGGGAGTTCGCCCCAGCATTTT. Encoded protein: CASSFRGGSSPQHF. Filled out from reference TRBV7-2 and TRBJ1-5, the complete variable domain reads GAGVSQSPSNKVTEKGKDVELRCDPISGHTALYWYRQSLGQGLEFLIYFQGNSAPDKSGLPSDRFSAERTGGSVSTLTIQRTQQEDSAVYLCASSFRGGSSPQHFGDGTRLSIL.

This clonotype was recorded many times. V is TRBV6-1 and J is TRBJ2-2; 10 positions match TRBD2. V gave up 6 bases and J gave up 4 bases; unmatched junction bases: 11. Germline loops: CDR1 MNHNS, CDR2 SASEGT. The CDR3 has 17 amino acids. The CDR3 loop is CASSTIGLAESTGELFF. CDR3 DNA sequence: TGTGCCAGCAGCACCATTGGACTAGCGGAAAGCACCGGGGAGCTGTTTTTT.

This rearrangement joins TRBV9 to TRBJ1-1; 9 bases align to TRBD1. From germline, CDR1 is SGDLS and CDR2 YYNGEE. V lost 3 bases and J lost 5; bases outside the gene matches: 5. The CDR3 extends over 14 amino acids. The CDR3, as DNA: TGTGCCAGCAGCGCCTTGACAGGGGGGACTGAAGCTTTCTTT. Amino acids: CASSALTGGTEAFF.

The chain links TRBV6-1 to TRBJ1-6; 9 bases map to TRBD1. V was pared by 8 bases and J by 7 bases, with 3 bases of the junction left unmatched. Germline CDR1 MNHNS, CDR2 SASEGT. The length of the CDR3 is 13 residues. The DNA for the CDR3 is TGTGCCAGCGGGGACAGGGCGAATTCACCCCTCCACTTT. It yields the protein CASGDRANSPLHF.

This clonotype was seen a single time. The junction and the germline gene differ at one end; a read error may be behind it. CDR3: CASRTGTAISNEKLVF. The CDR3 DNA reads as TGTGCCAGCAGAACCGGGACAGCGATTAGTAATGAAAAACTGGTTTTT. The chain links TRBV11-2 to TRBJ1-4; 7 nucleotides match TRBD1. CDR3 length: 16 residues. Germline assignment: CDR1 SGHAT and CDR2 FQNNGV.

Comment on this clonotype: An end of the junction differs from the germline gene, which may be a read error. The rearrangement links TRBV2 to TRBJ2-3; the D is unclear. Per germline, CDR1 SNHLY and CDR2 FYNNEI. The CDR3 spans 14 residues. For the CDR3, the DNA is TGTGCCAGCACAGGATTCGCGAGCACAAATACGCAGTATTTT. Residues: CASTGFASTNTQYF.

This clonotype was seen ten or more times. The chain joins TRBV11-1 to TRBJ2-3; 12 bases align to TRBD2. The CDR3 extends over 16 amino acids. Germline V gene lookup returns CDR1 SGHAT and CDR2 FQDESV (reference sequence). V was clipped by 5 bases and J by 1 base; unmatched bases: 4. CDR3 sequence: CASSRTSGARTDTQYF. DNA for the CDR3: TGTGCCAGCAGCCGGACTAGCGGGGCTCGCACAGATACGCAGTATTTT.

This clonotype has at least ten counts. This chain uses TRBV28 with TRBJ2-4, with D possibly matching TRBD1 (6 bases). Trimming pared 3 bases from V and 0 bases from J, leaving 9 bases between. Germline V gene data show CDR1 as MDHEN and CDR2 as SYDVKM. The CDR3 runs to 15 residues. The CDR3 protein is CASSLQGLAKNIQYF. CDR3 coding DNA: TGTGCCAGCAGTTTGCAGGGGCTAGCCAAAAACATTCAGTACTTC.

This chain connects TRBV7-9 to TRBJ2-5; 13 nucleotides match TRBD2. Germline V CDR1 and CDR2: SEHNR, FQNEAQ (reference sequence). The V and J ends lost 5 bases and 3 bases, in that order; junction bases with no gene match: 12. This CDR3 has 18 amino acids. This chain's CDR3 is CASSITPGLAGVEETQYF. The CDR3 DNA reads as TGTGCCAGCAGCATAACCCCTGGACTAGCGGGAGTTGAAGAGACCCAGTACTTC.

This clonotype was seen a few times. V usage is TRBV15 and J usage is TRBJ2-1; D tentatively reads TRBD1 or TRBD2 (5 bases each). Trimming took off 0 bases at V and 13 bases at J, with 10 bases between the two ends. Germline assignment: CDR1 LNHNV and CDR2 YYDKDF (reference sequence). The CDR3 has 12 amino acids. The DNA of the CDR3 is TGTGCCACCAGCAGAGAATGGGGGTACCAGTTCTTC. This gives the protein CATSREWGYQFF.

This clonotype was seen at least ten times. The chain carries TRBV11-2 and TRBJ1-2; 9 bases fit TRBD1. The CDR3 loop spans 15 amino acids. V shed 0 bases, J shed 8 bases, and the junction held 7 bases outside the gene matches. Per germline, CDR1 SGHAT and CDR2 FQNNGV. The CDR3 spells CASSLDRGDREGYTF. The CDR3 bases are TGTGCCAGCAGCTTAGATCGCGGGGACAGGGAGGGCTACACCTTC.

Comments on this clonotype: At one end, the junction sequence differs from germline, possibly due to a read error. The J gene is TRBJ2-7, the V gene TRBV7-7, with 11 bases aligning to TRBD1. The CDR3 is 14 amino acids. Germline V gives CDR1 SSHAT, CDR2 FNYEAQ (reference sequence). The CDR3 is CASTGQGAPSEQYF. CDR3 bases: TGTGCTAGCACCGGACAGGGGGCGCCGTCCGAGCAGTACTTC.

This clonotype occurred a few times. CDR3 loop: CASSHRLTDTQYF. In DNA, the CDR3 is TGTGCCAGCAGTCACAGACTCACAGATACGCAGTATTTT. The J gene is TRBJ2-3, the V gene TRBV28, with D unresolved. CDR1 MDHEN and CDR2 SYDVKM come from the germline V gene. CDR3 length equals 13 residues. Trimming shortened V by 5 bases and J by 2 bases, and 8 bases separated the two germline ends.

The rearrangement joins TRBV6-2 or TRBV6-3 to TRBJ2-1; 14 positions match TRBD2. Germline V gene data show CDR1 as MNHEY and CDR2 as SVGEGT. The junction had 11 bases not matched to a gene; V was cut back by 4 bases and J by 0 bases. This CDR3 region has 20 residues. DNA of the CDR3: TGTGCCAGCAGTTTCCTTTGGACTAGCGGGAGGCCGCGCTCCTACAATGAGCAGTTCTTC. Its protein is CASSFLWTSGRPRSYNEQFF.

This chain connects TRBV27 to TRBJ2-5; 11 positions agree with TRBD2. The CDR3 is made up of 16 amino acids. Unmatched junction bases numbered 8, after V lost 4 bases and J lost 4 bases. CDR1 and CDR2 (germline): MNHEY, SMNVEV (reference sequence). CDR3: CASSSPLAGERETQYF. The CDR3 DNA is TGTGCCAGCAGTTCCCCACTAGCGGGAGAAAGAGAGACCCAGTACTTC.

The sample holds many counts of this clonotype. The chain carries TRBV5-1 and TRBJ2-7; D might be TRBD2 (6 bases). The germline V gene has CDR1 SGHRS and CDR2 YFSETQ. Trimming pared 4 bases from V and 4 bases from J, leaving 12 bases between. This CDR3 is 13 amino acids long. The CDR3 sequence: CASSPEGRYEQYF. The CDR3 bases are TGCGCCAGCAGCCCGGAGGGCCGGTACGAGCAGTACTTC.